This record covers a single T cell receptor (beta chain). This sample is part of a study of blood T cell repertoires in COVID-19. The table came from immunoSEQ multiplex PCR; TCRdb's copy has only in-frame clones and leaves some out. The sample includes 300,000 to 400,000 clones, 75% to 90% of them seen just once. The ends lost 6 bases at V and 5 bases at J; junction bases unmatched: 9. Looked up from germline, CDR1 is LNHDA and CDR2 is SQIVND (reference sequence). The CDR3 runs to 14 residues. The chain has TRBV19 and TRBJ1-2; 7 bases are a match to TRBD1. This sequence originates from a man younger than 40 who had recovered from COVID-19. Material: PBMCs or T cells enriched from blood (not recorded which). CDR3 coding DNA: TGTGCCAGTAGCCACACCCTGACAGGGTATGGCTACACCTTC. Protein sequence: CASSHTLTGYGYTF.